This is a list of T cell receptor beta chains from one sample in a study of blood T cells in healthy people across ages. TCRdb recomputed calls from the 5' RACE reads with MiXCR, one row per CDR3 protein. Of 790,000 or so distinct CDR3 sequences listed, approximately 53% are singletons. The material sequenced was blood. Receptors originate from a man between 35 and 55 years old in good health. CDR3s include the opening cysteine and the closing phenylalanine or tryptophan. Not all rows give a size; the values are once, few, many and, for expanded clones, a class.

>TRBV5-1|many|TRBJ2-3
CASSPSGRGGSDTQYF
>TRBV7-6|NA|TRBJ2-5
CASSPQESNPMETQYF
>TRBV12-3/TRBV12-4|once|TRBJ2-1
CASRPSGNYNEQFF
>TRBV29-1|NA|TRBJ2-3
CSDLKGGTGLSSDTQYF
>TRBV7-2|NA|TRBJ2-6
CASSRPTGTLGSGANVLTF
>TRBV7-9|NA|TRBJ2-7
CASNMDRSYEQYF
>TRBV7-9|NA|TRBJ2-7
CASSLVPGQSYEQYF
>TRBV24-1|few|TRBJ2-3
CATSDLSGRDVTDTQYF
>TRBV6-1|NA|TRBJ1-2
CASVIQGFHTF
>TRBV3-1|NA|TRBJ2-3
CASSQNLAGASTDTQYF
>TRBV7-2|few|TRBJ2-7
CASSTDGGLYEQYF
>TRBV7-3|few|TRBJ2-3
CASSRSQGVTDTQYF
>TRBV12-3/TRBV12-4|NA|TRBJ1-1
CASNSISNTEAFF
>TRBV5-1|NA|TRBJ2-5
CASTGTSGNVRETQYF
>TRBV7-9|NA|TRBJ2-6
CASSLSWGSGANVPTF
>TRBV5-1|few|TRBJ2-1
CASSHGTGAYNEQFF
>TRBV20-1|NA|TRBJ2-3
CSARVSATRDTQYF
>TRBV2|few|TRBJ2-7
CASSENRRTVWYEQYF
>TRBV6-1|NA|TRBJ1-2
CASGETALNYGYTF
>TRBV20-1|NA|TRBJ2-7
CSASSGTGLYEQYF
>TRBV20-1|NA|TRBJ2-3
CSATSSAGSTDTQYF
>TRBV28|NA|TRBJ2-3
CASSLVPRTDTQYF
>TRBV25-1|NA|TRBJ2-1
CASSLAGGINEQFF
>TRBV27|few|TRBJ2-3
CASSLTPGTDTQYF
>TRBV28|NA|TRBJ1-6
CASGGWDSQNNSPLHF
>TRBV29-1|NA|TRBJ1-1
CSGCRGGNTEAFF
>TRBV15|NA|TRBJ2-5
CATGRGVAETQYF
>TRBV12-3/TRBV12-4|NA|TRBJ1-6
CASRRDGYNSPLHF
>TRBV7-2|NA|TRBJ2-5
CASINLRALETQYF
>TRBV20-1|NA|TRBJ2-1
CSASRSGRDNEQFF
>TRBV11-3|few|TRBJ2-1
CASSLWGSDEQFF
>TRBV4-2|NA|TRBJ1-6
CASSQDSLASNSPLHF
>TRBV5-1|NA|TRBJ2-3
CASSTASARTDTQYF
>TRBV7-3|NA|TRBJ2-5
CASSSSGGRQETQYF
>TRBV7-9|NA|TRBJ1-2
CASSSRKPGQTNSHGYTF
>TRBV29-1|NA|TRBJ1-1
CSVAGHQDMDEAFF
>TRBV21-1|few|TRBJ2-7
CASSKAWLYEQYF
>TRBV20-1|few|TRBJ2-7
CSALEPSGRAHEQYF
>TRBV4-2|NA|TRBJ2-3
CASSYGSSGTDTQYF